This TCR beta chain was retrieved from a study of T-cell memory formation after mild COVID-19. Sample barcodes and UMIs were carried by the TCR alpha and TCR beta cDNA libraries that 5'RACE generated with constant-segment primers. TCRdb re-derived calls from the 5' RACE reads in MiXCR, one entry per CDR3 protein. This sample has more than 400,000 distinct CDR3 sequences, with around a sixth found just once. Trimming pared 4 bases from V and 6 bases from J, leaving 19 bases between. The CDR3 has 16 residues. In regard to this clonotype: Its antigen remains unknown.

Study-wide results and limits: Certain responding clones were present in pre-infection memory, suggesting participation of cross-reactive memory. SARS-CoV-2 specificity was not confirmed for second-wave clones peaking on day 37.

This rearrangement joins TRBV12-3 or TRBV12-4 to TRBJ2-1; tentative D call: TRBD2 (6 bases). The sequence came from an adult woman who had mild COVID-19 (a few samples of this study predate the infection). Cell type and time point are not known. The sequencing sample was made of PBMCs or a T cell subset sorted from them (not recorded which). CDR3 loop: CASSYRGISGSNEQFF. CDR3 sequence (DNA): TGTGCCAGCAGTTATCGCGGTATTAGCGGAAGCAATGAGCAGTTCTTC.